This T cell receptor beta chain was sequenced for a study of blood T cell repertoires in COVID-19. Study at large: From T cells, B-cell-depleted T cells, or PBMCs came the material, which was cDNA or gDNA.

Germline assignment: CDR1 MNHEY and CDR2 SMNVEV (reference sequence). J lost 4 bases, V lost 5 bases, and 4 bases had no gene match. The CDR3 consists of 15 residues. Measured with immunoSEQ multiplex PCR; TCRdb has only the in-frame clones, and not every one. The sample records some 150,000 clones, over 65% being singletons. The chain links TRBV27 to TRBJ2-1, with 11 nucleotides matching TRBD1. Specimen: peripheral blood. The TCR comes from a human donor in a cohort sampled during active COVID-19. The chain's CDR3 is CASSPGTGGYNEQFF. CDR3 DNA: TGTGCCAGCAGTCCCGGGACAGGGGGGTACAATGAGCAGTTCTTC.